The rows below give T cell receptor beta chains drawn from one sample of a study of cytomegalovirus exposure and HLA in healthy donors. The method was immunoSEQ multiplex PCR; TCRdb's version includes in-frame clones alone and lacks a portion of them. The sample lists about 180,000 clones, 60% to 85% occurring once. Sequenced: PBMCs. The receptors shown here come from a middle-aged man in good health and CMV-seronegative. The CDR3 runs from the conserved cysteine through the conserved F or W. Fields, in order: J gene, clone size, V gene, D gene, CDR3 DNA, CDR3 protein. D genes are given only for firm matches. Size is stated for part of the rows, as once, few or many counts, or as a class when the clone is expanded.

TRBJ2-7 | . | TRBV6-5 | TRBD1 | TGTGCCAGCAGTCCTACCGGGACAGGGAAACGCGAGCAGTACTTC | CASSPTGTGKREQYF
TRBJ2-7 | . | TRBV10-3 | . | TGTGCCATCAGTGAGTTTCGGGACACACTCTACGAGCAGTACTTC | CAISEFRDTLYEQYF
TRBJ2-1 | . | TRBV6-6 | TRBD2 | TGTGCCAGCAGCCAGACGGGACTAGACGGGAATGAGCAGTTCTTC | CASSQTGLDGNEQFF
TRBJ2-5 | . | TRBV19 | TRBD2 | TGTGCCAGTAGTAACATTTTCGGCGGGAGGAGGGAGACCCAGTACTTC | CASSNIFGGRRETQYF
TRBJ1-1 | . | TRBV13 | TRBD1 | TGTGCCAGCAGCCCAGGACAGGGGATCGGCACTGAAGCTTTCTTT | CASSPGQGIGTEAFF
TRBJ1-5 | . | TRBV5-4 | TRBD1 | TGTGCCAGCAGCTTCCAGGGGGCTCAGCCCCAGCATTTT | CASSFQGAQPQHF
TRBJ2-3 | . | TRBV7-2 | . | TGTGCCAGCAGCTTAGCGCTATTGCGGGTTACGCAGTATTTT | CASSLALLRVTQYF
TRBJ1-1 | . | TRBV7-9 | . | TGTGCCAGCAGCCACGGGAGAGGGCTTCTGAACACTGAAGCTTTCTTT | CASSHGRGLLNTEAFF
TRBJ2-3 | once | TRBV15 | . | TGTGCCACCAGCAGACTAGCGCGATCTACTAGCACAGATACGCAGTATTTT | CATSRLARSTSTDTQYF
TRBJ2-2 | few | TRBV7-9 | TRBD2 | TGTGCCAGCAGCCAAACTAGCGTTACGAACACCGGGGAGCTGTTTTTT | CASSQTSVTNTGELFF
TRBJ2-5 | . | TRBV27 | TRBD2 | TGTGCCAGCAGTTTTTTTAGCGGGATCCAAGAGACCCAGTACTTC | CASSFFSGIQETQYF
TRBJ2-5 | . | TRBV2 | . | TGTGCCAGCAACGAGAGGCTAGCATCCGAGACCCAGTACTTC | CASNERLASETQYF
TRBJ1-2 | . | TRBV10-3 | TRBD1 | TGTGCCATCAGTCGAGGACCCCTGGACAGGGGGCACTATGGCTACACCTTC | CAISRGPLDRGHYGYTF
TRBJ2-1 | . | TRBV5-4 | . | TGTGCCAGCAGCTTGGTGACAGCCTCCTACAATGAGCAGTTCTTC | CASSLVTASYNEQFF
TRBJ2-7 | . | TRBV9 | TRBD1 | TGTGCCAGCAGCGTAAATCCGGGACAGGGGGTAGGCGAGCAGTACTTC | CASSVNPGQGVGEQYF
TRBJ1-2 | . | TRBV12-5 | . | TGTGCTAGTGGTTTGGTCACAGGGAGAAATGGCTACACCTTC | CASGLVTGRNGYTF
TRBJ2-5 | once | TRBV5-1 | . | TGCGCCAGCCGCACGCAGGGTCAGTACCAAGAGACCCAGTACTTC | CASRTQGQYQETQYF
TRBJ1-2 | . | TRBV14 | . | TGTGCCAGCAGCTTTGCGGCTAACTATGGCTACACCTTC | CASSFAANYGYTF
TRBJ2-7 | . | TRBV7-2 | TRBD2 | TGTGCCAGCAGCCGCTCTGGACTAGCGGGAGCTAAATACGAGCAGTACTTC | CASSRSGLAGAKYEQYF
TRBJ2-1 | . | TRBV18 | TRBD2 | TGTGCCAGCTCACCACCGTACTCTAGGCGGGAGGACAATGAGCAGTTCTTC | CASSPPYSRREDNEQFF
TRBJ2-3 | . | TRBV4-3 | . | TGCGCCAGCAGCTCGTTAGCGGCTAGCACAGATACGCAGTATTTT | CASSSLAASTDTQYF
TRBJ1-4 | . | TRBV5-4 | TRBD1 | TGTGCCAGCTCGACCGGGACAGGGGGCGGAAATGAAAAACTGTTTTTT | CASSTGTGGGNEKLFF
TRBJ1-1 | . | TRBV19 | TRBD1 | TGTGCCAGTAGCTCCTGGACAGGGGGGAACACTGAAGCTTTCTTT | CASSSWTGGNTEAFF
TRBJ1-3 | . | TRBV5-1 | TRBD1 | TGCGCCAGCAGACCGGGACAGAGCTCTGGAAACACCATATATTTT | CASRPGQSSGNTIYF
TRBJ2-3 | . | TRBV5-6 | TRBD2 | TGTGCCAGCAGCGGTCGTCGGGGGGGCTCCCTCCAAACGCAGTATTTT | CASSGRRGGSLQTQYF